Here is one T cell receptor (beta chain) with its context. Its antigen target is currently unknown. No base quality information exists; no much larger clone differs at one position. The time point label here, explained by the study, means: baseline before first vaccination. The vaccinee samples were drawn from two UK trials, COV001 and COV002, one of which was a single-blind randomized controlled phase 2/3 trial testing AZD1222 (ChAdOx1 nCoV-19) in healthy adults. For TCRbeta chain sequencing, PBMC samples from trial participants were taken at day 0 and at day 28 after the second dose. According to the germline V gene (reference sequence), CDR1 reads LGHDT and CDR2 reads YNNKEL. V is clipped by 2 bases and J by 4 bases, and the sequence between their germline boundaries is 11 bases long. CDR3 length: 14 amino acids, cysteine to phenylalanine. The only DNA kept is the CDR3, 42 bases in frame from the first base.

This sample was included in a study of T cell responses to AZD1222 COVID-19 vaccine (dated by TCRdb to about 2021). The study in broad terms: AZD1222 recipients given second doses at about 4 weeks or at about 12 weeks were pooled, since spike-specific TCR depth and breadth were not found to differ between the two schedules. Trial participants were enrolled by age into subgroups of 18-55, 56-69 and 70-plus years, and around 150, 28 and 57 TCR-sequenced participants, respectively, were included in these subgroups. A total of just over 230 trial participants underwent TCR sequencing, of whom 200 to 220 had received two doses of AZD1222 and around 26 had received two doses of the MenACWY control vaccine.

What the research found in general, with its limitations: In the small 56-69-year group, the increase in depth fell short of significance, most likely because of low power. A significant rise in spike-specific TCR breadth and depth was observed after two AZD1222 doses relative to day 0 and relative to MenACWY recipients. CD4 TCRs associated with the vaccine covered the entire spike protein, and the dominant responses were in regions 160-218 and 743-854. Only six AZD1222 recipients were SARS-CoV-2 seropositive at baseline, limiting conclusions about previously exposed vaccinees. Because no day 14 peak-response samples were available, the repertoires could be characterized only after the peak T cell response. Participants were mostly white British and included more females than males, and it was suggested by the authors that clonal diversity may have been underestimated. Nearly half of unique spike-specific TCRs reportedly recognized epitopes outside regions mutated in the B.1.351 and B.1.1.7 variants.

The CDR3 regions of human TCRbeta chains were analyzed by immunosequencing. As for how the authors treated the data: TCRs in the repertoires were compared against a reference library of SARS-CoV-2-specific TCRs that had been generated with the MIRA antigen-specificity platform. Breadth was defined as the fraction of unique TCRs that were SARS-CoV-2-associated, and depth was defined as the fraction of total T cells that were SARS-CoV-2-associated. Each spike-specific TCR was assigned to its reactive spike region and to a CD4 or CD8 class using the MIRA data. Log10-transformed breadth and depth values were compared by one-way ANOVA with Sidak's multiple comparisons tests. TCRdb carries this immuneACCESS record with in-frame sequences only. Its versions omit some clonotypes, under half of them owing to an unresolved V gene in the studies checked, with the rest unexplained. D and trimming come from the DNA, and the V and J calls and clone size come from that table. The sample data list about 30,000 clones, and approximately 91% of these were observed just once. 5.5% to 7% of the sample is in the top ten clones.

The receptor's source is an adult in good health. Sample: peripheral blood, taken on day 0 of AZD1222 vaccination. The chain is assembled from TRBV3-1 (or the pseudogene TRBV3-2) and TRBJ2-5, with the D gene too uncertain to name. The nucleotide sequence is TGTGCCAGCAGCCAATTATCAAGACCAGAGACCCAGTACTTC. Translated, this is CASSQLSRPETQYF.